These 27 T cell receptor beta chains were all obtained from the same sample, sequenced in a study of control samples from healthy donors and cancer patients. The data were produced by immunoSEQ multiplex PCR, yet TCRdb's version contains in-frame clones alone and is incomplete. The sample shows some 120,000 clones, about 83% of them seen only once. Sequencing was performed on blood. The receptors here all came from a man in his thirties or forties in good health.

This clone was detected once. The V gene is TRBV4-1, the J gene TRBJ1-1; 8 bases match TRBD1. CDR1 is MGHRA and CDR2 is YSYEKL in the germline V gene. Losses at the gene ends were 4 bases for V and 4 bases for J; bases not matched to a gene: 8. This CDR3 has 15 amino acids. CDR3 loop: CASSRAPGQVTEAFF. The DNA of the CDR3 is TGCGCCAGCAGCCGAGCTCCGGGACAGGTCACTGAAGCTTTCTTT.

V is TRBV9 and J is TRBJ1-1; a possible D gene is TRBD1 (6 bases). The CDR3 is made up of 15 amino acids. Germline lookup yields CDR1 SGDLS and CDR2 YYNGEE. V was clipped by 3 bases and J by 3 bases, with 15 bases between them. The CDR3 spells CASSGRGRGDTEAFF. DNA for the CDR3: TGTGCCAGCAGCGGCCGGGGGAGGGGGGACACTGAAGCTTTCTTT.

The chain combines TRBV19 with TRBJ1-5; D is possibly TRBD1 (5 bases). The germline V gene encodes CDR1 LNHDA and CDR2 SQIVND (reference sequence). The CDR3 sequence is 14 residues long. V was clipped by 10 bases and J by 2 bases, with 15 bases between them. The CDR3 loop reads CATDPGGGNQPQHF. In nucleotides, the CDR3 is TGTGCCACCGACCCCGGGGGAGGCAATCAGCCCCAGCATTTT.

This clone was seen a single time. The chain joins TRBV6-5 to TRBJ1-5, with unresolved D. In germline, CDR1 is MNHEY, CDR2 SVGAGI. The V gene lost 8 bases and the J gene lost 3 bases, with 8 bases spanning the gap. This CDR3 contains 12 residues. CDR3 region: CASQGPNQPQHF. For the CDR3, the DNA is TGTGCCAGCCAAGGACCCAATCAGCCCCAGCATTTT.

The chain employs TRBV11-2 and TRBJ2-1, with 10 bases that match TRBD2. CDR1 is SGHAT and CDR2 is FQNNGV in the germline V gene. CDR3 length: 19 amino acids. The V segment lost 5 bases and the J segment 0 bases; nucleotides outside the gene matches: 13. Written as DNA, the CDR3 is TGTGCCAGCAGCCCGGTGCTGGCTAGCGGGGGCCTCTCCTACAATGAGCAGTTCTTC. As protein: CASSPVLASGGLSYNEQFF.

The CDR3 protein is CASSPGQGLNTEAFF. The CDR3 nucleotides read TGTGCCAGCAGCCCGGGACAGGGTTTGAACACTGAAGCTTTCTTT. The J gene is TRBJ1-1, the V gene TRBV5-5, with 9 bases identical to TRBD1. Per the germline V gene, CDR1 is SGHKS and CDR2 is YYEKEE (reference sequence). This CDR3 comprises 15 residues. Trimming at V came to 4 bases and at J to 0 bases, leaving 4 bases not matched to a gene. Combining the CDR3 with reference TRBV5-5 and TRBJ1-1 gives the whole variable domain DAGVTQSPTHLIKTRGQQVTLRCSPISGHKSVSWYQQVLGQGPQFIFQYYEKEERGRGNFPDRFSARQFPNYSSELNVNALLLGDSALYLCASSPGQGLNTEAFFGQGTRLTVV.

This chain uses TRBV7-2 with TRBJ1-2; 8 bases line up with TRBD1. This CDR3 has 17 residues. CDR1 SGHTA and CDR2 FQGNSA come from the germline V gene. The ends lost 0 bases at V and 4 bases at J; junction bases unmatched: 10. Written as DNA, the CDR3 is TGTGCCAGCAGCTTAGCGGCCTCGGGACAGGTTACCTATGGCTACACCTTC. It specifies CASSLAASGQVTYGYTF.

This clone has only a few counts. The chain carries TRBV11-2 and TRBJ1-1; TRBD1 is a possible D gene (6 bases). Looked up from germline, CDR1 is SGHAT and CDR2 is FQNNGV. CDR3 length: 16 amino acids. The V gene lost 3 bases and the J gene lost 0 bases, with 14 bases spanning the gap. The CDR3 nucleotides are TGTGCCAGCAGCTTCCTAACAGGGTGGATGAACACTGAAGCTTTCTTT. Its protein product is CASSFLTGWMNTEAFF.

This CDR3 reads CASSQVTSGGGEQFF. The CDR3 DNA is TGTGCCAGCAGCCAAGTGACTAGCGGGGGTGGGGAGCAGTTCTTC. The V and J genes are TRBV3-1 (or the pseudogene TRBV3-2) and TRBJ2-1; 12 bases are a match to TRBD2. The V and J ends lost 1 base and 10 bases, in that order; junction bases with no gene match: 5. The length of the CDR3 is 15 residues. Looked up from germline, CDR1 is LGHDT and CDR2 is YNNKEL (reference sequence).

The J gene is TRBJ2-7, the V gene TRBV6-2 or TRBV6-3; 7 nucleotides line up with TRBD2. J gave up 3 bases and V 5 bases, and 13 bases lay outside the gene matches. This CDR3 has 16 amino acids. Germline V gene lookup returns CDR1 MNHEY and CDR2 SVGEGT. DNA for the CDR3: TGTGCCAGCAGTCTTCCGACTAGCTCTAGGGTCTACGAGCAGTACTTC. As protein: CASSLPTSSRVYEQYF.

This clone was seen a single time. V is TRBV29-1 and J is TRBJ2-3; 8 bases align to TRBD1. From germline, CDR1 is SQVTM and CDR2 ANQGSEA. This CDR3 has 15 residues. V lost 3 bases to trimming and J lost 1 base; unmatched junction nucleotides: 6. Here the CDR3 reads CSVERNRGGTDTQYF. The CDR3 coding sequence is TGCAGCGTTGAGCGGAACAGGGGGGGCACAGATACGCAGTATTTT.

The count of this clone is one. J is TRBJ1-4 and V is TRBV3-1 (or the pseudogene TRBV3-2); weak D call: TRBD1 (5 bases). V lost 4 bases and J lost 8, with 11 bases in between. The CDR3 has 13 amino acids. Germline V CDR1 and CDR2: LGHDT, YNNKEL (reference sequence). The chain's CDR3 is CASSPSGREKLFF. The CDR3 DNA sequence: TGTGCCAGCAGCCCTTCAGGGAGGGAAAAACTGTTTTTT.

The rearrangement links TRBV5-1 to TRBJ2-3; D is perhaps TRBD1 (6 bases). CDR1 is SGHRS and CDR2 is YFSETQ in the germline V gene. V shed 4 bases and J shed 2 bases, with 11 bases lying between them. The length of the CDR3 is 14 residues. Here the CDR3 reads CASSPQGNTDTQYF. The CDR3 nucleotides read TGCGCCAGCAGCCCACAGGGCAACACAGATACGCAGTATTTT. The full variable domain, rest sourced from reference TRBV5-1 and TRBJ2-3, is KAGVTQTPRYLIKTRGQQVTLSCSPISGHRSVSWYQQTPGQGLQFLFEYFSETQRNKGNFPGRFSGRQFSNSRSEMNVSTLELGDSALYLCASSPQGNTDTQYFGPGTRLTVL.

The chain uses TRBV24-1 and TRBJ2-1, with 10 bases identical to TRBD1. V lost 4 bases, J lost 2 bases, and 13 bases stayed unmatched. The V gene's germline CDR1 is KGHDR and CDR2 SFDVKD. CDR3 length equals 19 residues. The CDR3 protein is CATSDPQEDRGIAYNEQFF. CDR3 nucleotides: TGTGCCACCAGTGACCCGCAAGAGGACAGGGGGATTGCCTACAATGAGCAGTTCTTC.

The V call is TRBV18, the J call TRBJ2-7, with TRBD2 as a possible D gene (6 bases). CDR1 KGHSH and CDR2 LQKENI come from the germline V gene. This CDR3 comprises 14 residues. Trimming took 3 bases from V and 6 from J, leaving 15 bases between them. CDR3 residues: CASSPRDGLGEQYF. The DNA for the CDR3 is TGTGCCAGCTCACCGCGGGACGGCTTAGGCGAGCAGTACTTC.

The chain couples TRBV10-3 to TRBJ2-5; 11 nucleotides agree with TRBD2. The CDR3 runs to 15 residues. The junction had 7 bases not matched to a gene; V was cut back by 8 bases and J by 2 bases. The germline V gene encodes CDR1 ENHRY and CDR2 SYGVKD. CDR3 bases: TGTGCCATCGGGCGGGGGACTAGCGGACAAGAGACCCAGTACTTC. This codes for CAIGRGTSGQETQYF.

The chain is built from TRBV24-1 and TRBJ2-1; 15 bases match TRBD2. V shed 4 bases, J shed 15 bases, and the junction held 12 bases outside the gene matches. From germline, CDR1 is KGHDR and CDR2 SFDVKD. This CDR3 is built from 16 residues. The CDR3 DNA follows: TGTGCCACCAGTGACCACGGGACTAGCGGGGGGCCACCTATGTTCTTC. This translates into CATSDHGTSGGPPMFF.

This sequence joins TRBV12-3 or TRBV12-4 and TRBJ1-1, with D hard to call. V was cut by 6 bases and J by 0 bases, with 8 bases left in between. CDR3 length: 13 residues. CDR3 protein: CASSRYMNTEAFF. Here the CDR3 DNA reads TGTGCCAGCAGCCGGTATATGAACACTGAAGCTTTCTTT.

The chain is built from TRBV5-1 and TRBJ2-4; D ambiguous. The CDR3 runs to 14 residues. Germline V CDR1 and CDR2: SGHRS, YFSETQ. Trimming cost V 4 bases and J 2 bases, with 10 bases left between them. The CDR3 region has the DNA TGCGCCAGCAGCCCCGAGCTTCCCAAAAACATTCAGTACTTC. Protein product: CASSPELPKNIQYF.

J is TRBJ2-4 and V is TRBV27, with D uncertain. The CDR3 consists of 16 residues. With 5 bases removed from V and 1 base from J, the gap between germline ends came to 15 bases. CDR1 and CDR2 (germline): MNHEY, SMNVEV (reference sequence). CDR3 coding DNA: TGTGCCAGCAGTCCCATAGCCGGACCCGCCAAAAACATTCAGTACTTC. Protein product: CASSPIAGPAKNIQYF.

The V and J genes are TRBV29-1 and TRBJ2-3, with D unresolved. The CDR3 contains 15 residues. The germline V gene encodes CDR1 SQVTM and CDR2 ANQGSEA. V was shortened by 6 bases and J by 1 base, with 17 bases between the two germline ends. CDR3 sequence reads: CSVSFQRTRTDTQYF. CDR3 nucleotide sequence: TGCAGCGTCTCGTTCCAAAGGACCCGCACAGATACGCAGTATTTT.

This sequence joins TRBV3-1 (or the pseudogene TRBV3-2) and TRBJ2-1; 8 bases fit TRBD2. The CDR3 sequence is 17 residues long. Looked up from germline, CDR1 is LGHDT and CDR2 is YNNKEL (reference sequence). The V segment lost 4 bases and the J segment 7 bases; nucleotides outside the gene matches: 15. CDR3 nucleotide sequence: TGTGCCAGCAGCCCCCGGACAAATCCCGGGGGGGGAAATGAGCAGTTCTTC. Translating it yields CASSPRTNPGGGNEQFF.

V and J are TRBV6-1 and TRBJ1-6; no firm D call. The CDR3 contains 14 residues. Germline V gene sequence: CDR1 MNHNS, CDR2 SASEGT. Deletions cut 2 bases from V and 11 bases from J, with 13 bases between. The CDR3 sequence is CASSENRSGPPLHF. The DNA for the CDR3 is TGTGCCAGCAGTGAAAACCGGTCCGGTCCACCCCTCCACTTT.

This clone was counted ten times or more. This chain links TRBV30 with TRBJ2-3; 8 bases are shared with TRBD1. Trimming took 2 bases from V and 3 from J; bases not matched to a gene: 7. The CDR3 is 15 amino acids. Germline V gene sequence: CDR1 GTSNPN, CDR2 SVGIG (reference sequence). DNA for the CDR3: TGTGCCTGGAGTCCGGGGACAGGCGAGACAGATACGCAGTATTTT. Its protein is CAWSPGTGETDTQYF.

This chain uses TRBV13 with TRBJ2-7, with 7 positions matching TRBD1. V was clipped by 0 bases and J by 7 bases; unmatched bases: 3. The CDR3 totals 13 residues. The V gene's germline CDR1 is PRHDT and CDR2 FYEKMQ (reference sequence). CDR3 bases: TGTGCCAGCAGCTTAGGGGGACAGCAGGAGCAGTACTTC. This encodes CASSLGGQQEQYF.

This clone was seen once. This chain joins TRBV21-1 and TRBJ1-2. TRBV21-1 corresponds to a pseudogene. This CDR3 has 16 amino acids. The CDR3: CASSKGEKHPRKGYTF. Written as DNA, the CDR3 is TGTGCCAGCAGCAAAGGGGAGAAACACCCTCGAAAGGGCTACACCTTC.

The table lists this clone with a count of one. This chain's CDR3 is CASSRLDRVAVGYTF. The CDR3 DNA reads TGTGCCAGCAGCCGACTCGACAGGGTGGCTGTTGGCTACACCTTC. The J gene is TRBJ1-2, the V gene TRBV3-1 (or the pseudogene TRBV3-2), with TRBD1 matching 7 bases. This CDR3 has 15 residues. V gave up 4 bases and J gave up 7 bases; unmatched junction bases: 12. CDR1 is LGHDT and CDR2 is YNNKEL in the germline V gene (reference sequence).